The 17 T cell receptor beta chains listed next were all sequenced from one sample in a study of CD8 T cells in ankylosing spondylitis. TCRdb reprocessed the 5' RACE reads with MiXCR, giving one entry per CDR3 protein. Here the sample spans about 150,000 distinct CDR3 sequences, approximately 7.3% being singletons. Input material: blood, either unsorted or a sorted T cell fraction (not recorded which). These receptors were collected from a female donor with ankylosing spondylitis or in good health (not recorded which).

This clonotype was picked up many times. Here the CDR3 DNA reads TGTGCCATCAGTGACCGGCTTGGCCTGGAGACCCAGTACTTC. Translating gives CAISDRLGLETQYF. The chain combines TRBV10-3 with TRBJ2-5, with D unclear. This CDR3 has 14 residues. The germline V gene has CDR1 ENHRY and CDR2 SYGVKD. V lost 3 bases, J lost 5 bases, and 13 bases lay in between.

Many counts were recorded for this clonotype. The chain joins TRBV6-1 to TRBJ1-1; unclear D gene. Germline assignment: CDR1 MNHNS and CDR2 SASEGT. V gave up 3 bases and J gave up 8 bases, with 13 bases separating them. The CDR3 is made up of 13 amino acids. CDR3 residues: CASSDPHRSEAFF. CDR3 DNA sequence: TGTGCCAGCAGTGATCCACACCGGTCCGAAGCTTTCTTT.

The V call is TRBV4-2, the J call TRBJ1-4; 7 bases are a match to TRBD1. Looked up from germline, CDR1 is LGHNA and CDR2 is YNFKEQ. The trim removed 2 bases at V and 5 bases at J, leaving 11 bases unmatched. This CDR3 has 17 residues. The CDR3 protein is CASSQPGGQRRNEKLFF. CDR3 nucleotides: TGTGCCAGCAGCCAACCTGGGGGACAGCGGAGGAATGAAAAACTGTTTTTT.

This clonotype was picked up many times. Here the CDR3 DNA reads TGTGCCAGCAGTATGCCCCACAAGAGCACTGAAGCTTTCTTT. This codes for CASSMPHKSTEAFF. This rearrangement joins TRBV6-1 to TRBJ1-1, with D unclear. In germline, CDR1 is MNHNS, CDR2 SASEGT. The CDR3 is 14 amino acids. V lost 5 bases, J lost 4 bases, and 14 bases lay in between.

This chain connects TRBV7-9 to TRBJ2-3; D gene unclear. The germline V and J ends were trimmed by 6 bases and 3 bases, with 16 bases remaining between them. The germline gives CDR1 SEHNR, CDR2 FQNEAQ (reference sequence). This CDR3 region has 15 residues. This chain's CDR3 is CASSPGPKGTDTQYF. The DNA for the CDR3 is TGTGCCAGCAGTCCGGGCCCGAAGGGAACAGATACGCAGTATTTT.

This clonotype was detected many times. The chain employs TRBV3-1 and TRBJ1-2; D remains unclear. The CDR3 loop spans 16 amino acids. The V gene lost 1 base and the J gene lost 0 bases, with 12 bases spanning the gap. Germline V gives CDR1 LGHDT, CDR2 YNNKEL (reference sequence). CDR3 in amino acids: CASSQGQSSSNYGYTF. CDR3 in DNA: TGTGCCAGCAGCCAAGGGCAGAGCAGTTCTAACTATGGCTACACCTTC.

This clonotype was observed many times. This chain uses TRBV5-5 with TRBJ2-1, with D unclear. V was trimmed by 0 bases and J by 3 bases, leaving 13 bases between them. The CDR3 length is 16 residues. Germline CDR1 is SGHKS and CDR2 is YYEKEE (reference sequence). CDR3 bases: TGTGCCAGCAGCTTGGCCGGTCCTGAGAACTACAATGAGCAGTTCTTC. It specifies CASSLAGPENYNEQFF.

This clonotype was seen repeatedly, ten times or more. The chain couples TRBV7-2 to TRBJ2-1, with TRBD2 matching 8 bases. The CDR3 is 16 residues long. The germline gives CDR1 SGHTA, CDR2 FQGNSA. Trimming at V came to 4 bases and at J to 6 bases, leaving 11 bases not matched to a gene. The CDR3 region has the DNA TGTGCCAGCAGCTCCTTTTCGGGGGGGGCCCCCAATGAGCAGTTCTTC. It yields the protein CASSSFSGGAPNEQFF. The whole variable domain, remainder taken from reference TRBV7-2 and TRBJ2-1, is GAGVSQSPSNKVTEKGKDVELRCDPISGHTALYWYRQSLGQGLEFLIYFQGNSAPDKSGLPSDRFSAERTGGSVSTLTIQRTQQEDSAVYLCASSSFSGGAPNEQFFGPGTRLTVL.

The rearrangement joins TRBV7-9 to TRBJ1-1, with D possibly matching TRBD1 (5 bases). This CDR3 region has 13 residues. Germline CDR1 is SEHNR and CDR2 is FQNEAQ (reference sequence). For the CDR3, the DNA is TGTGCGAGCGGACGGGGCAGCCTCACTGAAGCTTTCTTT. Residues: CASGRGSLTEAFF.

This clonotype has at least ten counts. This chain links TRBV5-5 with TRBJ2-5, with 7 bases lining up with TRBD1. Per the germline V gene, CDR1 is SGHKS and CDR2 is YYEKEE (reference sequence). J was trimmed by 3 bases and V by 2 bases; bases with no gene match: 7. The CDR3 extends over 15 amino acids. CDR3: CASSLSVRGKETQYF. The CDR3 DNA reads TGTGCCAGCAGCTTAAGTGTCAGGGGGAAAGAGACCCAGTACTTC.

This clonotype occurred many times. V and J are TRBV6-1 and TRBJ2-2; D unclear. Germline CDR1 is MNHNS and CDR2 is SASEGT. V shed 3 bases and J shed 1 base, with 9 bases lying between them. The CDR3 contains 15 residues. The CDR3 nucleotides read TGTGCCAGCAGTGAGACCGACTGGAACACCGGGGAGCTGTTTTTT. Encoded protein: CASSETDWNTGELFF.

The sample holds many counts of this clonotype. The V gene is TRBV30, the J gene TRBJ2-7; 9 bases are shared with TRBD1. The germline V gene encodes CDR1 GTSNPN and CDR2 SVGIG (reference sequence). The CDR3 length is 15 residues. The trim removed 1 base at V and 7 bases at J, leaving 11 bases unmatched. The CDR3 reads CAWSGGDRGTKEQYF. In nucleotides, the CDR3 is TGTGCCTGGAGTGGGGGAGACAGGGGGACGAAGGAGCAGTACTTC.

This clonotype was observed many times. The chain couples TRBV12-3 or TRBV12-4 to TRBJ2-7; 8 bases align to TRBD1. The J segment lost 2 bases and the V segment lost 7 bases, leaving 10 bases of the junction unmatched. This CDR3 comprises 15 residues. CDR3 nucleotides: TGTGCCAGCACTTCAACAGGGGGGAAAGCCTACGAGCAGTACTTC. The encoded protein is CASTSTGGKAYEQYF.

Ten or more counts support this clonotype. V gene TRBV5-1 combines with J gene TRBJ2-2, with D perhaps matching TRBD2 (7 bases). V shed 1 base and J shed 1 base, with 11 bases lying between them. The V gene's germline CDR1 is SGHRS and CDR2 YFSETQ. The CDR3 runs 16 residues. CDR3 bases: TGCGCCAGCAGCTTGAGCGGGACAAAGAACACCGGGGAGCTGTTTTTT. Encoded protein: CASSLSGTKNTGELFF.

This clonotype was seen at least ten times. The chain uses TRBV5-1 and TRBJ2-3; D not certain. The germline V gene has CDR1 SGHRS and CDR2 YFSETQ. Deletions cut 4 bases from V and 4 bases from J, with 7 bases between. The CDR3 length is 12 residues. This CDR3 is CASSPGSDTQYF. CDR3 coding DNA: TGCGCCAGCAGCCCAGGATCAGATACGCAGTATTTT.

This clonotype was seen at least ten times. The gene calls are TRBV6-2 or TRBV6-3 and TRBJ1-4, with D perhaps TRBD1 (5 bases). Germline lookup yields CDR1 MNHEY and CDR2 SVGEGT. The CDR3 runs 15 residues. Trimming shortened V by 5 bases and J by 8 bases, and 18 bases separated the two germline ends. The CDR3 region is CASSRPDQYREKLFF. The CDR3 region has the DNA TGTGCCAGCAGTCGACCGGACCAATACAGGGAAAAACTGTTTTTT.

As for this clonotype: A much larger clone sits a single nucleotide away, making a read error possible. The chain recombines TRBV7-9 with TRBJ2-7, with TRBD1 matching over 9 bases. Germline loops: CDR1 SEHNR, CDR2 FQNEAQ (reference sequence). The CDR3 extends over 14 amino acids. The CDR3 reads CTSSPYRGLYEQYF. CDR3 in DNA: TGTACCAGCAGCCCATACAGGGGGCTCTACGAGCAGTACTTC.